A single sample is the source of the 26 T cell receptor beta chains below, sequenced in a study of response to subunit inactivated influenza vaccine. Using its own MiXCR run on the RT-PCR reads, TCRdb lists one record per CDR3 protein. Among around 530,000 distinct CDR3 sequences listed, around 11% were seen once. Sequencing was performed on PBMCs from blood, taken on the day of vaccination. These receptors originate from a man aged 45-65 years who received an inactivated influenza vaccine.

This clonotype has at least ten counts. The CDR3 is CAISEGLLAGVDNEQFF. CDR3 coding DNA: TGTGCCATCAGTGAGGGTTTACTAGCGGGAGTTGATAATGAGCAGTTCTTC. This sequence joins TRBV10-3 and TRBJ2-1; 11 bases align to TRBD2. V lost 2 bases to trimming and J lost 7 bases; unmatched junction nucleotides: 10. Germline-derived CDR1 and CDR2 are ENHRY and SYGVKD. The CDR3 has 17 residues.

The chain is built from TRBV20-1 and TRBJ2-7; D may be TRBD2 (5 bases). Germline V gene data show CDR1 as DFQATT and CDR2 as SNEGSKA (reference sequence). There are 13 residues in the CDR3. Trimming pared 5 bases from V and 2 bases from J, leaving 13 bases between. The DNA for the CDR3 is TGCAGTGCTCGACCTAGCAAGACCTACGAGCAGTACTTC. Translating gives CSARPSKTYEQYF.

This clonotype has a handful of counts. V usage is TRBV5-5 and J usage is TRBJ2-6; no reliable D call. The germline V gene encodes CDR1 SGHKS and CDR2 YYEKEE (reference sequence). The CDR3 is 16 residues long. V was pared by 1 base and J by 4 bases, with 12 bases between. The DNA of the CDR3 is TGTGCCAGCAGCTTGACCCGAGTGGGGGGGGCCAACGTCCTGACTTTC. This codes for CASSLTRVGGANVLTF.

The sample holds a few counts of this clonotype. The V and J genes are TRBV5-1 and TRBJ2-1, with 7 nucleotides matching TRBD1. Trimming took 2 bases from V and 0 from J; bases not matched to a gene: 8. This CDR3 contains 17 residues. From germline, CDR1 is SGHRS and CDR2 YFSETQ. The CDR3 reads CASSLISTGLSYNEQFF. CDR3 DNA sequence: TGCGCCAGCAGCTTAATATCGACAGGGCTCTCCTACAATGAGCAGTTCTTC.

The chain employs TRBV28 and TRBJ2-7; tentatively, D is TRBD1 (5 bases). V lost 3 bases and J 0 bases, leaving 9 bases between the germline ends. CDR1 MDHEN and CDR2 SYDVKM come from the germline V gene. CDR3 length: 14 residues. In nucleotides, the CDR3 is TGTGCCAGCAGTTTTTTAGGGGACTCCTACGAGCAGTACTTC. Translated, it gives CASSFLGDSYEQYF. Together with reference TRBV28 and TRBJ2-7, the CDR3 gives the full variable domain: DVKVTQSSRYLVKRTGEKVFLECVQDMDHENMFWYRQDPGLGLRLIYFSYDVKMKEKGDIPEGYSVSREKKERFSLILESASTNQTSMYLCASSFLGDSYEQYFGPGTRLTVT.

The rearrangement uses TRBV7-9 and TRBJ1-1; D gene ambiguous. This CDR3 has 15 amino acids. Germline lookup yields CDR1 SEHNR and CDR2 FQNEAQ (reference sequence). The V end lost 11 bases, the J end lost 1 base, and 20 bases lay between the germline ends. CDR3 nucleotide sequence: TGTGCCGAAAGTCCCCTTTTTGCCTCGAACACTGAAGCTTTCTTT. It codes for CAESPLFASNTEAFF.

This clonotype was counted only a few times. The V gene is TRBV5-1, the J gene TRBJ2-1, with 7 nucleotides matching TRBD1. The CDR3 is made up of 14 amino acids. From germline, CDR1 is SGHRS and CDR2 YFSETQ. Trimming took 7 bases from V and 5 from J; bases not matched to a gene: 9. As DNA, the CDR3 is TGCGCCAGCGGACTGGGACAGTTTAACAATGAGCAGTTCTTC. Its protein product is CASGLGQFNNEQFF.

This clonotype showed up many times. The CDR3 reads CASSSVGWPTDTQYF. The CDR3 DNA reads as TGCGCCAGCAGCTCCGTCGGGTGGCCCACAGATACGCAGTATTTT. The chain is built from TRBV5-1 and TRBJ2-3; D call uncertain. Trimming cost V 3 bases and J 2 bases, with 13 bases left between them. CDR3 length equals 15 residues. Per the germline V gene, CDR1 is SGHRS and CDR2 is YFSETQ.

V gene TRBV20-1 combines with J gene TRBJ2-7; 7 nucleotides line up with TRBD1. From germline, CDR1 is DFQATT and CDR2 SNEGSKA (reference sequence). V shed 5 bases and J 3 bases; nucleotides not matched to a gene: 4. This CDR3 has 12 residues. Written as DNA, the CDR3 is TGCAGTGCTGGGGGACAGTTCTACGAGCAGTACTTC. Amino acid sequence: CSAGGQFYEQYF.

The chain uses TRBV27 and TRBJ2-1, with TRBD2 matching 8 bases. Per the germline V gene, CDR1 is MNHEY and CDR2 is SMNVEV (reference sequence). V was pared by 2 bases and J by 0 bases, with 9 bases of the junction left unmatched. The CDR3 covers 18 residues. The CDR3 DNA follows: TGTGCCAGCAGTTTAAAGGGGATGAGCGGGAGCTCCTACAATGAGCAGTTCTTC. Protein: CASSLKGMSGSSYNEQFF.

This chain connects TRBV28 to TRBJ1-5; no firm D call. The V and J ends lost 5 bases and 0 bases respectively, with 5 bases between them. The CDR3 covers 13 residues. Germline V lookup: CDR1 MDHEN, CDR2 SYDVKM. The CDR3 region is CASSIGSNQPQHF. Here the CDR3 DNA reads TGTGCCAGCAGTATCGGTAGCAATCAGCCCCAGCATTTT.

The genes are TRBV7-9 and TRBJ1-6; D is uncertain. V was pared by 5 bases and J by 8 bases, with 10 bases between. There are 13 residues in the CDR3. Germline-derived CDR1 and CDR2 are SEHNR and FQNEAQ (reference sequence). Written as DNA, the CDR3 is TGTGCCAGCAGCCCCCGCCCTGATTCACCCCTCCACTTT. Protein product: CASSPRPDSPLHF. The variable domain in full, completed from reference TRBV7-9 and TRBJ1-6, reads DTGVSQNPRHKITKRGQNVTFRCDPISEHNRLYWYRQTLGQGPEFLTYFQNEAQLEKSRLLSDRFSAERPKGSFSTLEIQRTEQGDSAMYLCASSPRPDSPLHFGNGTRLTVT.

CDR3 sequence reads: CAIRSGTRGSTDTQYF. In DNA form, the CDR3 reads TGTGCCATCAGGTCCGGGACTCGGGGGAGTACAGATACGCAGTATTTT. The rearrangement uses TRBV10-3 and TRBJ2-3; possibly TRBD2 for D (6 bases). The V end lost 6 bases, the J end lost 3 bases, and 19 bases lay between the germline ends. This CDR3 has 16 amino acids. Germline CDR1 is ENHRY and CDR2 is SYGVKD.

In DNA form, the CDR3 reads TGCAGTGCTAGAGTCGGTAGCGGAGGTTTCCGTAATGAGCAGTTCTTC. Its protein is CSARVGSGGFRNEQFF. The V gene is TRBV20-1, the J gene TRBJ2-1; TRBD2 might be the D (6 bases). The V gene's germline CDR1 is DFQATT and CDR2 SNEGSKA (reference sequence). V dropped 1 base and J dropped 7 bases, with 20 bases sitting between them. This CDR3 has 16 residues.

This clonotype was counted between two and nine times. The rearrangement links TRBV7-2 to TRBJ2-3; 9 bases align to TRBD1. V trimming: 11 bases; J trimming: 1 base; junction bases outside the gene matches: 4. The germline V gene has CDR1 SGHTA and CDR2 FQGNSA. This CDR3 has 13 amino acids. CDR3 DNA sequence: TGTGCCGGGGGGGACAGGGGCACAGATACGCAGTATTTT. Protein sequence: CAGGDRGTDTQYF.

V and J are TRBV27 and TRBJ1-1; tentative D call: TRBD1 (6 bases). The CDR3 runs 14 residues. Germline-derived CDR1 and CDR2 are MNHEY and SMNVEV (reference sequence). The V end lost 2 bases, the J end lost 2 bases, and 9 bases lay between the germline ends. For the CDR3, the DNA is TGTGCCAGCAGTTTAGGGGGCATTAACACTGAAGCTTTCTTT. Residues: CASSLGGINTEAFF.

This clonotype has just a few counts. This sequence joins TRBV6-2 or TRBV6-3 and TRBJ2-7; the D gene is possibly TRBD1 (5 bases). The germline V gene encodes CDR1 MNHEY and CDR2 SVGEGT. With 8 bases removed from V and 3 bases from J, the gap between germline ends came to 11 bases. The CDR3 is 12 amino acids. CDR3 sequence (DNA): TGTGCCAGCGGCTTTAGGGGCTACGAGCAGTACTTC. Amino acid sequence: CASGFRGYEQYF.

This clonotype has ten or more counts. The CDR3, as DNA: TGTGCCAGCAGTTACTCCGGCAGGGGTGGCTACACCTTC. Protein: CASSYSGRGGYTF. The chain employs TRBV6-2 or TRBV6-3 and TRBJ1-2, with TRBD1 as a possible D gene (6 bases). The CDR3 contains 13 residues. The germline V and J ends were trimmed by 0 bases and 7 bases, with 9 bases remaining between them. The germline gives CDR1 MNHEY, CDR2 SVGEGT.

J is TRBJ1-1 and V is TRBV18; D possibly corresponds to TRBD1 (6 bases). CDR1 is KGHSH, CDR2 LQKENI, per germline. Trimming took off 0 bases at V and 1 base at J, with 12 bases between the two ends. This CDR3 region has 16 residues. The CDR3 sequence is CASSPPAQGKNTEAFF. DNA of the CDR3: TGTGCCAGCTCACCACCGGCTCAGGGGAAGAACACTGAAGCTTTCTTT.

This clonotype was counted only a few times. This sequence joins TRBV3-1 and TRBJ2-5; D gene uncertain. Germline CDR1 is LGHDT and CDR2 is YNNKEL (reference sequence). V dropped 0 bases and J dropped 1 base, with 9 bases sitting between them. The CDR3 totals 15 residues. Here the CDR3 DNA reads TGTGCCAGCAGCCAAGATGGACGGTTCCAAGAGACCCAGTACTTC. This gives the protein CASSQDGRFQETQYF.

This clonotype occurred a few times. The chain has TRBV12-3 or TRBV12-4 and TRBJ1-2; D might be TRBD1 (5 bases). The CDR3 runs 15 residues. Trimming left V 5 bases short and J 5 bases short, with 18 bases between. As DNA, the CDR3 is TGTGCCAGCAGTACCTCCAGCAGGGCCAGGTATGGCTACACCTTC. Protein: CASSTSSRARYGYTF.

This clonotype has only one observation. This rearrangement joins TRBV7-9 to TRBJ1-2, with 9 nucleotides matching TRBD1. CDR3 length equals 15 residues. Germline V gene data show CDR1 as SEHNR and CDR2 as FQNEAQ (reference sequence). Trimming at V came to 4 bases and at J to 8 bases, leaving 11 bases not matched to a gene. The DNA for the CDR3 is TGTGCCAGCAGCTCCCCCGGGACAGGGATCGACGGCTACACCTTC. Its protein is CASSSPGTGIDGYTF.

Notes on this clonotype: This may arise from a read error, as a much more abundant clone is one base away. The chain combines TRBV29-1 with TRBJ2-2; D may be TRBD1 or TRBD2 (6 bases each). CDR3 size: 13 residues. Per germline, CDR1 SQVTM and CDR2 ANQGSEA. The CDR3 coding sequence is TGCAGCGTCCGGGACACCAGCACCGGGGGGCTGTTTTTT. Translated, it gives CSVRDTSTGGLFF.

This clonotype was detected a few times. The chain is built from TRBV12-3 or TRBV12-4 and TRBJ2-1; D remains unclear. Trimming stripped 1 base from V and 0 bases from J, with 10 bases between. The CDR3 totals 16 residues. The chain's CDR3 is CASSLVGIPSYNEQFF. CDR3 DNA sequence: TGTGCCAGCAGTTTAGTTGGGATCCCCTCCTACAATGAGCAGTTCTTC.

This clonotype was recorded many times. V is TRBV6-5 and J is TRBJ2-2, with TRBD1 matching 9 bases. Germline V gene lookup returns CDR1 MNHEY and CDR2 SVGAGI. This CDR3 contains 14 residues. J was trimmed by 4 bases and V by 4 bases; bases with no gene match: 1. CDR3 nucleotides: TGTGCCAGCAGTTGGGGACAGGGCACCGGGGAGCTGTTTTTT. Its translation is CASSWGQGTGELFF.

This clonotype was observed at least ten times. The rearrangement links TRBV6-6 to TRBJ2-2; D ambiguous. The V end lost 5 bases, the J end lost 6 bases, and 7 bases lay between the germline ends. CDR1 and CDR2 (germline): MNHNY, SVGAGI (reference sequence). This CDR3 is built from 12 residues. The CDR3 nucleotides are TGTGCCAGCAGTATAAGTCCCGGGGAGCTGTTTTTT. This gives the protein CASSISPGELFF.